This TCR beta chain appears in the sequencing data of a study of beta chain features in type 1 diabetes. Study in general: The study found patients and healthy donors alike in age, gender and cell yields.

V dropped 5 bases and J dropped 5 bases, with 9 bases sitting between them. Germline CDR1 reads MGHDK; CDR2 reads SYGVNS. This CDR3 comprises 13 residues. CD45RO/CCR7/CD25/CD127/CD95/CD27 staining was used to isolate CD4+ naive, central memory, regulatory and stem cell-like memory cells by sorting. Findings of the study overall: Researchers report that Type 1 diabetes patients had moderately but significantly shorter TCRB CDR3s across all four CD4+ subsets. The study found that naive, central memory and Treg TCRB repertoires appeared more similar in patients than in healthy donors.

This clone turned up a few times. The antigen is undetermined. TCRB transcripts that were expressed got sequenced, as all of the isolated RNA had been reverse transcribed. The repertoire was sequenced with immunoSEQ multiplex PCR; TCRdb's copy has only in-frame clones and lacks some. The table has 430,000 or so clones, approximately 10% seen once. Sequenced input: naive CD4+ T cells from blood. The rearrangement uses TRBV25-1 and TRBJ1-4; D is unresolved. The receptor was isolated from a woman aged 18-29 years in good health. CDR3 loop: CASSSQWNEKLFF. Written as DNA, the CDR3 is TGTGCCAGCAGTTCCCAGTGGAATGAAAAACTGTTTTTT.